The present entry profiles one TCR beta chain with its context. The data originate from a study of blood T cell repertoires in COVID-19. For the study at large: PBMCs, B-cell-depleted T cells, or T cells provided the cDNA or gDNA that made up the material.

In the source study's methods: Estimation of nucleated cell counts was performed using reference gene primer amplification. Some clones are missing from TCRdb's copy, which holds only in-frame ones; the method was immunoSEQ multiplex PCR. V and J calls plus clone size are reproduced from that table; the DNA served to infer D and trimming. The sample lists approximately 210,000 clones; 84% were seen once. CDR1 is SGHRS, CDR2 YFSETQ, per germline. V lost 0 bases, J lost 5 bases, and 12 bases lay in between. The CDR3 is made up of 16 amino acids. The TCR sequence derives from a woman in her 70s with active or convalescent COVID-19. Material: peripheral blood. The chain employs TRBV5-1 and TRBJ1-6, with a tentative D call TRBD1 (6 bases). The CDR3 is CASSLVTGGNNSPLHF. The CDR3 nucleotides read TGCGCCAGCAGCTTGGTGACAGGAGGAAATAATTCACCCCTCCACTTT.